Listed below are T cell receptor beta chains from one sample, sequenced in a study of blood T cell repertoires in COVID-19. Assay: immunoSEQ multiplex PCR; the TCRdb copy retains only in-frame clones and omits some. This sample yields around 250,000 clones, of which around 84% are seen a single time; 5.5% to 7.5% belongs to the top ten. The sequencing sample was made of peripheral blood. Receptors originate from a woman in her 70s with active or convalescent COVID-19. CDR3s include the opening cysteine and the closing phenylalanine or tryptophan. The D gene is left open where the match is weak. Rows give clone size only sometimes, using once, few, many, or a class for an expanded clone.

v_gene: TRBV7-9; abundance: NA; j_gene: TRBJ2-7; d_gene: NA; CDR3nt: TGTGCCAGCAGCGCCGGGCAGGGGTACTACGAGCAGTACTTC; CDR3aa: CASSAGQGYYEQYF
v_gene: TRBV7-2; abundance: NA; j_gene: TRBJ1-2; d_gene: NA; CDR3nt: TGTGCCAGCAGCCCCTTGTCCTTTGCGGGAACCGTCTATGGCTACACCTTC; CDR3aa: CASSPLSFAGTVYGYTF
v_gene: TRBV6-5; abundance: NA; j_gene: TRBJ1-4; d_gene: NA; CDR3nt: TGTGCCAGCGCAAGAGGTTGGAATAATGAAAAACTGTTTTTT; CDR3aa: CASARGWNNEKLFF
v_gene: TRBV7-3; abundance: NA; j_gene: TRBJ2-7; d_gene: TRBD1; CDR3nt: TGTGCCAGCAGCCCTACACGACAGGGGGCCTTCCACGAGCAGTACTTC; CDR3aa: CASSPTRQGAFHEQYF
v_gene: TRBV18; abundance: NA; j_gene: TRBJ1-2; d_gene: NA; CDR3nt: TGTGCCAGCTCACCACCATCAGGGCTCAACTATGGCTACACCTTC; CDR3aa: CASSPPSGLNYGYTF
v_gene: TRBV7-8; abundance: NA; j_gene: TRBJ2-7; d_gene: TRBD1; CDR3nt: TGTGCCAGCAGCGCAGGGACAGGGATGAGCGAGCAGTACTTC; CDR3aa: CASSAGTGMSEQYF
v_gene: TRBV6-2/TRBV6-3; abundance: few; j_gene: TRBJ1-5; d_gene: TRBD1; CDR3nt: TGTGCCAGCAGTACCTCGGACAGGTACAATCAGCCCCAGCATTTT; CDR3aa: CASSTSDRYNQPQHF
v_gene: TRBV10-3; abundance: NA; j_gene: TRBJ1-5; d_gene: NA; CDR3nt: TGTGCCATCAGTGAGCGGGCCGCGGGGAATCAGCCCCAGCATTTT; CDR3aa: CAISERAAGNQPQHF
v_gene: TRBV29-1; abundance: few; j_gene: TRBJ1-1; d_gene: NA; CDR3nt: TGCAGCGTTCGCAGGGGAACTGAAGCTTTCTTT; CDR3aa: CSVRRGTEAFF
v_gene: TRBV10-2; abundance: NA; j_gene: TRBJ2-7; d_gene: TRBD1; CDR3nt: TGCGCCAGCAGTGAGAGAGTGGGACAGGCCTACGAGCAGTACTTC; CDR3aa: CASSERVGQAYEQYF
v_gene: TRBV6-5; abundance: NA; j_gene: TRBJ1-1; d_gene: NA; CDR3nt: TGTGCCAGCATCCCAGGTTCGCTCACTGAAGCTTTCTTT; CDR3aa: CASIPGSLTEAFF
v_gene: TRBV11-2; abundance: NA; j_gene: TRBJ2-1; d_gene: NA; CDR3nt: TGTGCCAGCAGCACCAGGGACACTAGCTCCTACAATGAGCAGTTCTTC; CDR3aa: CASSTRDTSSYNEQFF
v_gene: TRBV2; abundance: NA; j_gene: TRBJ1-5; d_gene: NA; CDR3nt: TGTGCCAGCAGTGTTACAGGGATCAATCAGCCCCAGCATTTT; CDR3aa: CASSVTGINQPQHF
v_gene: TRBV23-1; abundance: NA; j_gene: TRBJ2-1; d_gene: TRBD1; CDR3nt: TGCGCCAGCAGTCAGATCCCCCCGGGACAGGGGTTATTAGGTGTGTACGATGAGCAGTTCTTC; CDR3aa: CASSQIPPGQGLLGVYDEQFF
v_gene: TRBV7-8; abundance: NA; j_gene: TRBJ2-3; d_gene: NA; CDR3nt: TGTGCCAGCAGCTTTGCCACTCCGGATACGCAGTATTTT; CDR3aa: CASSFATPDTQYF
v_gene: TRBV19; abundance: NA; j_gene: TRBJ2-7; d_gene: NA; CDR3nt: TGTGCCAGTAGTAACACAGGTGTAAACGAGCAGTACTTC; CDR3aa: CASSNTGVNEQYF
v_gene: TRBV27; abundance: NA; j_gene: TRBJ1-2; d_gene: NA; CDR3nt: TGTGCCAGCAGTTTCTACAGTAACTATGGCTACACCTTC; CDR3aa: CASSFYSNYGYTF
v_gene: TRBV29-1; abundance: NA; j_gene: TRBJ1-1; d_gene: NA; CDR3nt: TGCAGCGTTGTACCCGGACTGATGAACACTGAAGCTTTCTTT; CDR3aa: CSVVPGLMNTEAFF
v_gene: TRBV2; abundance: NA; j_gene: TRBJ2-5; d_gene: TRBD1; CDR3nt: TGTGCCAGCAGCGCAGGACAGGGAGGGACCCAGTACTTC; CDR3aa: CASSAGQGGTQYF
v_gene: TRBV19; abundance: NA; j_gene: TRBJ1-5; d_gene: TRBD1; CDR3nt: TGTGCCAGTAGTATAGATCAAGGGACAGTGAATCAGCCCCAGCATTTT; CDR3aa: CASSIDQGTVNQPQHF
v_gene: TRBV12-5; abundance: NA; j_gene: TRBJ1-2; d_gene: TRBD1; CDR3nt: TGTGCTAGTGGTTTGGTTCTTTCCTGGGACAGCAGTTATGGCTACACCTTC; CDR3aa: CASGLVLSWDSSYGYTF